This is a list of T cell receptor beta chains from one sample in a study of identical twins. TCRdb used MiXCR to reprocess the 5' RACE reads, holding one entry per CDR3 protein. There are a few hundred thousand distinct CDR3 sequences in the sample; around an eighth occur only once, and roughly 7% lies in the top ten. The same sample was also used in a study of yellow fever vaccine responses in identical twins.

Sequences were obtained from CD8+ T cells sorted from blood. These receptors came from a woman aged 18-29 years in good health. The CDR3 runs from the conserved cysteine through the conserved F or W. D genes are given only for firm matches. Some rows have no size entry. The others give once, few or many, or a class for an expanded clone.

>TRBV6-1|NA|NA|TRBJ2-5
CASSQRTDVRVTQYF
TGTGCCAGCAGTCAACGGACCGACGTGCGAGTGACCCAGTACTTC
>TRBV2|NA|TRBD1|TRBJ1-1
CASSESFTGANTEAFF
TGTGCCAGCAGTGAAAGTTTTACAGGGGCGAACACTGAAGCTTTCTTT
>TRBV7-9|NA|NA|TRBJ2-1
CASSRQGYNEQFF
TGTGCCAGCAGCCGCCAGGGCTACAATGAGCAGTTCTTC
>TRBV12-3/TRBV12-4|NA|NA|TRBJ2-3
CASSLPRATRETDTQYF
TGTGCCAGCAGTTTACCGCGGGCGACAAGGGAGACAGATACGCAGTATTTT
>TRBV5-8|NA|NA|TRBJ2-5
CASSYIQGRYQETQYF
TGTGCCAGCAGTTATATACAGGGTCGTTACCAAGAGACCCAGTACTTC
>TRBV27|NA|NA|TRBJ1-6
CASKEQTYNSPLHF
TGTGCCAGCAAGGAACAGACCTATAATTCACCCCTCCACTTT
>TRBV28|NA|NA|TRBJ2-4
CASSNIQIAKNIQYF
TGTGCCAGCAGTAATATTCAGATAGCCAAAAACATTCAGTACTTC
>TRBV3-1|NA|TRBD2|TRBJ2-1
CANKRGGGSYNEQFF
TGTGCCAACAAAAGAGGCGGGGGCTCCTACAATGAGCAGTTCTTC
>TRBV27|NA|TRBD2|TRBJ2-5
CASSLIAGGLKETQYF
TGTGCCAGCAGTTTGATAGCGGGAGGACTGAAAGAGACCCAGTACTTC
>TRBV4-1|few|NA|TRBJ1-1
CASSQYVRDEAFF
TGCGCCAGCAGCCAGTACGTCAGGGACGAAGCTTTCTTT
>TRBV24-1|NA|NA|TRBJ2-1
CATSDPEGGEQFF
TGTGCCACCAGTGACCCAGAGGGCGGTGAGCAGTTCTTC
>TRBV9|NA|TRBD1|TRBJ2-3
CASSVEGALPTDTQYF
TGTGCCAGCAGCGTAGAGGGGGCCTTACCCACAGATACGCAGTATTTT
>TRBV5-1|NA|NA|TRBJ1-6
CASSSENLRNSPLHF
TGCGCCAGCAGTTCCGAAAACCTAAGGAATTCACCCCTCCACTTT
>TRBV2|NA|NA|TRBJ2-7
CASRLYEQYF
TGTGCCAGCCGCCTCTACGAGCAGTACTTC
>TRBV29-1|NA|TRBD2|TRBJ2-5
CSVGGGGRRGETQYF
TGCAGCGTCGGCGGAGGCGGGAGAAGAGGGGAGACCCAGTACTTC